This TCR beta chain was documented in a study of memory CD4+ T cells and cytomegalovirus serostatus (dated by TCRdb to between 2017 and 2020). Study-level background: The cohort comprised 33 healthy Belgian adults, 9 CMV seropositive and roughly 24 CMV seronegative. To replicate a published TCR-based CMV serostatus classifier, the researchers sequenced the CD4+ memory TCRbeta repertoires of a Belgian cohort whose cytomegalovirus serostatus was known.

On the study overall, not on this receptor specifically: The results were interpreted as suggesting that the CMV-associated TCR signature is mostly present in the CD4+ memory repertoire. For CMV serostatus prediction, a median bootstrapped AUC of about 0.94 was reached with the original framework, and a median bootstrapped AUC of approximately 0.92 was reached with a US-trained random forest. On the Belgian cohort, the classifier built on the original framework reached a median bootstrapped AUC of about 0.95, with a 95% CI of 0.76-1.00. Of 150 to 200 previously reported CMV-associated TCRbeta sequences, 55 to 75 appeared in the CD4+ memory repertoires, each in one to five individuals. Only CD4+CD45RO+ memory cells were sequenced, unlike the original study, which covered naive and memory CD4+ and CD8+ populations.

A word on this clone: Which antigen it targets is not known. There are no base qualities to consult, and no much larger clone falls within one base.

The CDR3 goes from the cysteine to the phenylalanine over 13 residues. The retained sequence is limited to the CDR3, 39 bases, with the frame set at the first base. CDR1 and CDR2 (MNHEY, SVGAGI) derive from the germline V gene. The V end loses 6 bases and the J end loses 2 bases, and a stretch of 8 bases separates them. A FACSAria II was used to sort memory CD4+ T cells, defined as single viable CD3+CD4+CD8-CD45RO+ cells. CMV serostatus was assessed using a Roche Elecsys assay, by which serum IgG against CMV pp150, pp28, p38 and p52 was detected. Following thawing, total CD4+ T cells were enriched through positive selection using CD4 magnetic microbeads. The samples came from a different study that was designed specifically to examine the CD4+ T cell memory repertoire. Peripheral blood mononuclear cells were isolated and cryopreserved following standard operating procedures; serum was stored at -80 °C. The staining relied on CD3-PerCP (BW264/56), CD4-APC (RPA-T4), CD45RO-PE (UCHT1) and CD8-Pacific Orange (3B5) antibodies, and Sytox blue was used to exclude non-viable cells.

Genomic DNA was extracted from sorted cells with the Quick-DNA Microprep Kit. Amplification of TCRbeta DNA was done with the immunoSEQ hsTCRbeta kit, following the protocol from the manufacturer. An Illumina MiSeq instrument was used to sequence the TCRbeta libraries. In the source study's methods: Removing out-of-frame sequences left some 2.4 million distinct TCRbeta sequences, an average of around 67,000 per individual. Two values were used to score each individual: the count of 150 to 200 previously reported CMV-associated TCRbeta sequences and the total count of productive distinct TCRbeta sequences. A beta-binomial model was reimplemented in Python, and scikit-learn random forests with default parameters were trained on data from the US cohort. Classifier performance on the Belgian cohort was summarized as median AUC with percentile confidence intervals calculated over 10,000 bootstrap iterations. In its TCRdb copy, this immuneACCESS table keeps in-frame sequences only and misses some clones. Where compared with another copy, unresolved V genes explain less than half of these, and the others have no known cause. That table furnishes V, J and clone size, whereas the DNA furnished D and trimming. This sample comprises over 60,000 clones, roughly 80% of them detected only once. The top ten clones comprise nearly 0.9% of the sample.

Rearrangement joined TRBV6-5 to TRBJ1-5; a tentative D match to TRBD1 spans 5 bases. This clonotype was obtained from an adult in good health and CMV-seronegative. The specimen sequenced was memory CD4+ T cells from blood. The DNA sequence follows: TGTGCCAGCAGGTTACAGGGCAATCAGCCCCAGCATTTT. Its protein product is CASRLQGNQPQHF.